The entry below describes one T cell receptor (beta chain). What it binds is not known. The data derive from a study of cytomegalovirus exposure and HLA in healthy donors. Findings of the study overall: The study dropped some indistinguishable V segments, TRBV6-2 and TRBV6-3 among them.

V was pared by 0 bases and J by 3 bases, with 8 bases between. The CDR3 is 14 residues long. CDR1 and CDR2 from the germline V gene are MNHNY and SVGAGI (reference sequence). The PCR had 60 Vbeta and 13 Jbeta primers. Measured with immunoSEQ multiplex PCR; TCRdb has only the in-frame clones, and not every one. Counted here are 150,000 to 200,000 clones, roughly 77% occurring once; the ten biggest clones make up around 4.7%. This clonotype originated in a male donor in good health and CMV-seronegative. The chain joins TRBV6-6 to TRBJ1-1; D is unclear. What was sequenced was PBMCs. CDR3 sequence reads: CASSYSNRHTEAFF. CDR3 DNA sequence: TGTGCCAGCAGTTACTCGAACAGACACACTGAAGCTTTCTTT.